These T cell receptor beta chains were read from a single sample in a study of CD8 T cells in ankylosing spondylitis. MiXCR, applied by TCRdb to the 5' RACE reads, yields one record per CDR3 protein. The data show approximately 290,000 distinct CDR3 sequences, less than 25% seen once. The sequencing input was blood, either unsorted or a sorted T cell fraction (not recorded which). The receptors were gathered from a female donor with ankylosing spondylitis or in good health (not recorded which). The CDR3 runs from the conserved cysteine through the conserved F or W. Each record gives: D gene, J gene, clone size, V gene, CDR3 protein, CDR3 DNA. D genes are given only for firm matches. Clone size is stated in some rows and not others, as once, few, many or a class when expanded.

D gene: TRBD1; J gene: TRBJ1-1; clone size: .; V gene: TRBV6-2/TRBV6-3; CDR3 protein: CASSYSTGTGGSNTEAFF; CDR3 DNA: TGTGCCAGCAGTTACTCGACAGGGACAGGGGGCTCGAACACTGAAGCTTTCTTT
D gene: TRBD2; J gene: TRBJ2-3; clone size: .; V gene: TRBV7-2; CDR3 protein: CASSLARASGPRGYF; CDR3 DNA: TGTGCCAGCAGCTTAGCCAGGGCTAGCGGCCCTAGGGGGTATTTT
D gene: TRBD2; J gene: TRBJ2-5; clone size: few; V gene: TRBV20-1; CDR3 protein: CSAPLAGGPQETQYF; CDR3 DNA: TGCAGTGCTCCCCTAGCGGGAGGGCCACAAGAGACCCAGTACTTC
D gene: .; J gene: TRBJ2-2; clone size: few; V gene: TRBV7-8; CDR3 protein: CASSLVSATGELFF; CDR3 DNA: TGTGCCAGCAGCTTAGTATCCGCCACCGGGGAGCTGTTTTTT
D gene: TRBD2; J gene: TRBJ2-1; clone size: few; V gene: TRBV20-1; CDR3 protein: CSVTSGRDNEQFF; CDR3 DNA: TGCAGTGTAACTAGCGGGAGGGACAATGAGCAGTTCTTC
D gene: TRBD1; J gene: TRBJ2-2; clone size: .; V gene: TRBV7-6; CDR3 protein: CASSREGAGTGELFF; CDR3 DNA: TGTGCCAGCAGCCGTGAGGGGGCTGGCACCGGGGAGCTGTTTTTT
D gene: .; J gene: TRBJ2-1; clone size: few; V gene: TRBV9; CDR3 protein: CASGRTNNEQFF; CDR3 DNA: TGTGCCAGCGGGAGGACTAACAATGAGCAGTTCTTC
D gene: .; J gene: TRBJ2-7; clone size: .; V gene: TRBV21-1; CDR3 protein: CASSKESLSGRASEQYF; CDR3 DNA: TGTGCCAGCAGCAAAGAATCCCTTAGCGGGAGGGCGAGTGAGCAGTACTTC
D gene: TRBD1; J gene: TRBJ2-7; clone size: .; V gene: TRBV6-5; CDR3 protein: CASSYTPGGIGEQYF; CDR3 DNA: TGTGCCAGCAGTTACACCCCAGGGGGCATCGGTGAGCAGTACTTC
D gene: .; J gene: TRBJ1-4; clone size: many; V gene: TRBV6-1; CDR3 protein: CASRNHATNEKLFF; CDR3 DNA: TGTGCCAGCCGCAATCATGCAACTAATGAAAAACTGTTTTTT
D gene: TRBD2; J gene: TRBJ2-1; clone size: .; V gene: TRBV5-6; CDR3 protein: CASSFVGGRGNNEQFF; CDR3 DNA: TGTGCCAGCAGCTTTGTCGGCGGGAGGGGGAACAATGAGCAGTTCTTC
D gene: TRBD2; J gene: TRBJ2-1; clone size: .; V gene: TRBV24-1; CDR3 protein: CATSELPSGSDEQFF; CDR3 DNA: TGTGCCACCAGTGAGTTACCTAGCGGGAGTGACGAGCAGTTCTTC
D gene: .; J gene: TRBJ2-7; clone size: .; V gene: TRBV29-1; CDR3 protein: CSVGLGGEQYF; CDR3 DNA: TGCAGCGTTGGGTTGGGGGGCGAGCAGTACTTC
D gene: TRBD2; J gene: TRBJ2-3; clone size: .; V gene: TRBV11-3; CDR3 protein: CASSTRTSGLTDTQYF; CDR3 DNA: TGTGCCAGCAGCACAAGGACTAGCGGGCTCACAGATACGCAGTATTTT
D gene: .; J gene: TRBJ1-2; clone size: few; V gene: TRBV4-1; CDR3 protein: CASSQDLTIFGVNYGYTF; CDR3 DNA: TGCGCCAGCAGCCAAGATCTCACCATCTTCGGGGTCAACTATGGCTACACCTTC
D gene: .; J gene: TRBJ1-3; clone size: .; V gene: TRBV2; CDR3 protein: CASSERIQGMENTVYF; CDR3 DNA: TGTGCCAGCAGTGAAAGGATACAGGGAATGGAAAACACCGTATATTTT
D gene: TRBD1; J gene: TRBJ2-1; clone size: .; V gene: TRBV7-8; CDR3 protein: CASSTRDRVHNEQFF; CDR3 DNA: TGTGCCAGCAGCACCCGGGACAGGGTCCACAATGAGCAGTTCTTC